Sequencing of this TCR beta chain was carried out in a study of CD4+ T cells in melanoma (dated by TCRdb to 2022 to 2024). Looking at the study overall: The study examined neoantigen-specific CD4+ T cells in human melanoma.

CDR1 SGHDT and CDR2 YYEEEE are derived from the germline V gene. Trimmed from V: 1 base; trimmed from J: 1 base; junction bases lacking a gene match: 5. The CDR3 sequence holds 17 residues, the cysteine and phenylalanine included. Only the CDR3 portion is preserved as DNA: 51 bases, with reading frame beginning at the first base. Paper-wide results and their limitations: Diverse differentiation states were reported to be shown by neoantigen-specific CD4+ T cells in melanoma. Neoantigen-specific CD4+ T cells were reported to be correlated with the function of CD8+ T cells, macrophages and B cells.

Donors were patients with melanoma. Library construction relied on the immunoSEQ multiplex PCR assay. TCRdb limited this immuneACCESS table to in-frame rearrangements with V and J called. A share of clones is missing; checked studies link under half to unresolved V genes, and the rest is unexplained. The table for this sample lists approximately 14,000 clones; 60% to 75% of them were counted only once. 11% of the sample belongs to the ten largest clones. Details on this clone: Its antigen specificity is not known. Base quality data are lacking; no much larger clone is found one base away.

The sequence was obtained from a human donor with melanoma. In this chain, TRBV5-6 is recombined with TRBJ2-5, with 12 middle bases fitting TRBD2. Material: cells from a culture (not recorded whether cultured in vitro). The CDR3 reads CASSLTSGGPIQETQYF. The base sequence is TGTGCCAGCAGCTTGACTAGCGGGGGGCCCATCCAAGAGACCCAGTACTTC.